The source of this T cell receptor beta chain is a study of blood T cell repertoires in COVID-19. From germline, CDR1 is SGHKS and CDR2 YYEKEE (reference sequence). This CDR3 is 15 amino acids long. V was pared by 3 bases and J by 1 base, with 6 bases of the junction left unmatched. In the original processing: Scientists estimated how many nucleated cells there were by amplifying reference gene primers. Measured with immunoSEQ multiplex PCR; TCRdb has only the in-frame clones, and not every one. V, J and clone size derive from that table, while D and trimming were established from the DNA sequence. The sample lists almost 35,000 clones; roughly 80% were seen once.

Material for sequencing was peripheral blood. V and J are TRBV5-5 and TRBJ2-7; TRBD1 aligns across 8 bases. The receptor comes from an elderly man with acute or convalescent COVID-19. CDR3 amino acids: CASSYQGARSYEQYF. In nucleotides, the CDR3 is TGTGCCAGCAGCTACCAGGGGGCGCGATCCTACGAGCAGTACTTC.